The rows below give T cell receptor beta chains drawn from one sample of a study of OX40 agonist ivuxolimab in advanced cancers. TCRdb keeps only in-frame clones here, not all; method: immunoSEQ multiplex PCR. The table records about 62,000 clones, 88% of them present only once. Sequenced material: CD4+ or CD8+ T cells sorted from blood, taken in a trial of the OX40 agonist ivuxolimab. These receptors were taken from an adult with an advanced solid tumor such as melanoma, head and neck, liver or kidney cancer. The CDR3 runs from the conserved cysteine through the conserved F or W. Each record gives: CDR3 protein, CDR3 DNA, V gene, D gene, J gene, clone size. A D gene is named only where the DNA matches it firmly. Clone sizes are given selectively: once, few, many, or a class where the clone is expanded.

CDR3 protein: CASSAGGRTGYTF
CDR3 DNA: TGTGCCAGTAGCGCAGGGGGTAGGACTGGCTACACCTTC
V gene: TRBV19
D gene: TRBD1
J gene: TRBJ1-2
clone size: .

CDR3 protein: CASSAPGQDYGYTF
CDR3 DNA: TGCGCCAGCAGCGCACCGGGACAGGACTATGGCTACACCTTC
V gene: TRBV5-1
D gene: TRBD1
J gene: TRBJ1-2
clone size: .

CDR3 protein: CASSEGSFSGNTIYF
CDR3 DNA: TGTGCCAGCAGCGAAGGGTCTTTTTCTGGAAACACCATATATTTT
V gene: TRBV6-1
D gene: .
J gene: TRBJ1-3
clone size: .

CDR3 protein: CASSFGQGALTEAFF
CDR3 DNA: TGTGCCAGCAGCTTCGGACAGGGGGCGCTCACTGAAGCTTTCTTT
V gene: TRBV7-2
D gene: TRBD1
J gene: TRBJ1-1
clone size: .

CDR3 protein: CASSEWGAGNQPQHF
CDR3 DNA: TGTGCCAGCAGTGAATGGGGGGCAGGCAATCAGCCCCAGCATTTT
V gene: TRBV2
D gene: .
J gene: TRBJ1-5
clone size: .

CDR3 protein: CASSESGTGRTEAFF
CDR3 DNA: TGTGCCAGCAGCGAGTCTGGGACAGGGCGAACTGAAGCTTTCTTT
V gene: TRBV28
D gene: TRBD1
J gene: TRBJ1-1
clone size: .

CDR3 protein: CSVEDFSGGFYEQYF
CDR3 DNA: TGCAGCGTTGAAGATTTTAGCGGGGGGTTTTACGAGCAGTACTTC
V gene: TRBV29-1
D gene: TRBD2
J gene: TRBJ2-7
clone size: .

CDR3 protein: CASSPPSRPGGTDTQYF
CDR3 DNA: TGTGCCAGCTCACCACCCTCCCGACCAGGGGGCACAGATACGCAGTATTTT
V gene: TRBV18
D gene: .
J gene: TRBJ2-3
clone size: .

CDR3 protein: CASRLTHYDPTEAFF
CDR3 DNA: TGTGCCAGCCGTCTAACCCACTATGACCCCACTGAAGCTTTCTTT
V gene: TRBV2
D gene: .
J gene: TRBJ1-1
clone size: .

CDR3 protein: CASSRGANQPQHF
CDR3 DNA: TGTGCCAGCAGCCGAGGGGCCAATCAGCCCCAGCATTTT
V gene: TRBV28
D gene: .
J gene: TRBJ1-5
clone size: few

CDR3 protein: CASSWAGRKNTEAFF
CDR3 DNA: TGTGCCAGCAGTTGGGCGGGCAGGAAGAACACTGAAGCTTTCTTT
V gene: TRBV28
D gene: .
J gene: TRBJ1-1
clone size: .

CDR3 protein: CASSMWVSNQPQHF
CDR3 DNA: TGTGCCAGTAGCATGTGGGTTAGCAATCAGCCCCAGCATTTT
V gene: TRBV19
D gene: .
J gene: TRBJ1-5
clone size: .

CDR3 protein: CASSLLLAGSTDTQYF
CDR3 DNA: TGCGCCAGCAGCTTACTACTAGCGGGAAGCACAGATACGCAGTATTTT
V gene: TRBV5-1
D gene: TRBD2
J gene: TRBJ2-3
clone size: .

CDR3 protein: CASTRDDSHTEAFF
CDR3 DNA: TGCGCCAGCACTAGGGATGACAGTCACACTGAAGCTTTCTTT
V gene: TRBV5-1
D gene: .
J gene: TRBJ1-1
clone size: .

CDR3 protein: CASSWGSPGTNEKLFF
CDR3 DNA: TGTGCCAGCAGCTGGGGTTCTCCAGGGACTAATGAAAAACTGTTTTTT
V gene: TRBV5-4
D gene: .
J gene: TRBJ1-4
clone size: .

CDR3 protein: CAWGPWQGGTYEQYF
CDR3 DNA: TGTGCCTGGGGCCCTTGGCAGGGAGGAACCTACGAGCAGTACTTC
V gene: TRBV30
D gene: .
J gene: TRBJ2-7
clone size: .

CDR3 protein: CASSANTGTERNTIYF
CDR3 DNA: TGTGCCAGCAGCGCGAATACCGGGACGGAAAGAAACACCATATATTTT
V gene: TRBV5-5
D gene: .
J gene: TRBJ1-3
clone size: .

CDR3 protein: CSVGQENQPQHF
CDR3 DNA: TGCAGCGTTGGACAGGAGAATCAGCCCCAGCATTTT
V gene: TRBV29-1
D gene: .
J gene: TRBJ1-5
clone size: few

CDR3 protein: CASSLGDRNTEAFF
CDR3 DNA: TGTGCCAGCAGTTTAGGGGACAGGAACACTGAAGCTTTCTTT
V gene: TRBV6-5
D gene: TRBD1
J gene: TRBJ1-1
clone size: .

CDR3 protein: CASSRDRGGGEQFF
CDR3 DNA: TGTGCCAGTAGCCGAGACAGGGGAGGCGGTGAGCAGTTCTTC
V gene: TRBV19
D gene: TRBD1
J gene: TRBJ2-1
clone size: .

CDR3 protein: CASSRPNTGELFF
CDR3 DNA: TGTGCCAGCAGCCGGCCCAACACCGGGGAGCTGTTTTTT
V gene: TRBV28
D gene: .
J gene: TRBJ2-2
clone size: .

CDR3 protein: CASSLSLDEQYF
CDR3 DNA: TGTGCCAGCAGTTTAAGTCTAGACGAGCAGTACTTC
V gene: TRBV28
D gene: .
J gene: TRBJ2-7
clone size: few

CDR3 protein: CASSYSSVAGNTEAFF
CDR3 DNA: TGTGCCAGCAGTTATTCGTCAGTCGCAGGGAACACTGAAGCTTTCTTT
V gene: TRBV6-5
D gene: .
J gene: TRBJ1-1
clone size: .

CDR3 protein: CASSFGQGGRYEQFF
CDR3 DNA: TGCGCCAGCAGCTTCGGACAGGGGGGCCGTTATGAGCAGTTCTTC
V gene: TRBV5-1
D gene: TRBD1
J gene: TRBJ2-1
clone size: .